These T cell receptor beta chains were read from a single sample in a study of blood T cells in healthy people across ages. TCRdb reanalysed the 5' RACE reads using MiXCR and keeps one entry per CDR3 protein. The sample consists of roughly 1.4 million distinct CDR3 sequences, around 55% of them appearing once. Sequenced sample: blood. The receptors originated from a man aged 18 to 35 in good health. Both conserved end residues are trimmed from each CDR3. Fields, in order: D gene, J gene, V gene, CDR3 protein. A D gene is named only where the DNA matches it firmly.

.,TRBJ1-2,TRBV7-9,AIAKGGYT
.,TRBJ2-5,TRBV4-1,ASSQTWWSPQETQY
.,TRBJ2-7,TRBV7-2,ASSLGRQRGAYEQY
.,TRBJ1-2,TRBV7-9,ASTGVNYGYT
.,TRBJ1-5,TRBV6-1,AHSPQRASNQPQH
.,.,TRBV3-1,ASSQDIDRRNYEQY
.,TRBJ1-2,TRBV28,ASSFRGSGYT
.,TRBJ2-5,TRBV11-2,ASSLDGTGQETQY
TRBD1,TRBJ1-6,TRBV20-1,SATPGQGHNSPLH
.,TRBJ2-3,TRBV7-6,ASSLSEGNGGDTQY
.,TRBJ2-5,TRBV5-1,ASSGSSGGYQETQY
.,TRBJ1-2,TRBV24-1,ATSETSIGVEGYT
.,TRBJ2-5,TRBV11-2,ASSAGPDGETQY
TRBD2,TRBJ2-1,TRBV12-3/TRBV12-4,ASSPDPGLAGGSSYNEQF
TRBD1,TRBJ1-1,TRBV27,ASSYQRNRGFEAF
TRBD1,TRBJ2-1,TRBV15,ATSGGPDYNEQF
TRBD1,TRBJ1-4,TRBV7-2,ASSKDRGFEKLF
.,TRBJ1-4,TRBV6-5,ASSPSPKEKLF
TRBD1,TRBJ2-7,TRBV11-2,ASSLEGQGFSYEQY
.,TRBJ2-5,TRBV29-1,SGHEGKTQY
.,TRBJ2-3,TRBV7-9,ASSSRLHGTDTQY
.,.,TRBV4-1,ASSQVASGGIEQY
.,TRBJ1-4,TRBV2,ASQDPKLGEKLF
.,TRBJ2-1,TRBV5-1,ASSFREFGLDEQF